This T cell receptor beta chain was retrieved from a study of blood T cell repertoires in COVID-19. Study summary: Acute-phase and convalescent COVID-19 samples originated in the United States, Italy and Spain.

Cohort placement rested on clinical history that participants reported themselves. Two negative PCRs, clearance, or symptom resolution characterized the recovered Cohort 3 donors. This CDR3 comprises 15 residues. The V segment lost 4 bases and the J segment 8 bases; nucleotides outside the gene matches: 9. Germline V gene sequence: CDR1 SGHRS, CDR2 YFSETQ. Authors' analysis steps: Reference gene primer amplification gave estimated nucleated cell counts. TCRdb's copy holds only in-frame clones and misses some; the assay was immunoSEQ multiplex PCR. Clone size and V and J calls were adopted from that table, with D and trimming inferred from the DNA. Of approximately 210,000 clones listed, roughly four fifths are singletons.

This TCR came from a woman aged 60-70 years who had recovered from COVID-19. The sample comprised PBMCs or T cells enriched from blood (not recorded which). This chain joins TRBV5-1 and TRBJ1-2, with 12 bases matching TRBD1. The CDR3: CASSTPGTGGRGYTF. CDR3 nucleotides: TGCGCCAGCAGCACTCCCGGGACAGGGGGCCGGGGCTACACCTTC.